This T cell receptor (beta chain) came from a study of cytomegalovirus exposure and HLA in healthy donors. The CDR3 consists of 15 residues. The junction had 7 bases not matched to a gene; V was cut back by 6 bases and J by 4 bases. In germline, CDR1 is KGHSH, CDR2 LQKENI. The study ran its PCR with 60 Vbeta and 13 Jbeta primers. Generated by immunoSEQ multiplex PCR, the TCRdb table keeps only in-frame clones and is missing some. The sample lists some 100,000 clones; approximately 74% were seen once. Comment on this clone: Its matching antigen is unknown.

Whole-study findings and limits: In a later analysis, CMV-associated beta chains were mostly HLA-associated, it appeared. Later findings reportedly placed an Asian-associated ancestry cluster below the roughly 700-donor mean for N-insertions. Per a later analysis, approximately 16,000 TCR beta sequences showed association with HLA alleles at 0.05 false discovery rate.

V and J are TRBV18 and TRBJ2-2; 8 nucleotides agree with TRBD2. The receptor was isolated from a woman in her seventies in good health and CMV-seropositive. The sample was PBMCs. Here the CDR3 DNA reads TGTGCCAGCTCGCGACTAGCGCCCGGCACCGGGGAGCTGTTTTTT. It encodes CASSRLAPGTGELFF.